In this sample, the clone carrying this TCR beta chain turned up many times. The CDR3 contains 16 residues. J lost 4 bases, V lost 5 bases, and 9 bases had no gene match. Per the germline V gene, CDR1 is SGHTA and CDR2 is FQGNSA. TCRdb fed the RT-PCR reads into MiXCR, producing one record per CDR3 protein. Here the sample spans approximately 720,000 distinct CDR3 sequences, over 12% being singletons. The chain combines TRBV7-2 with TRBJ2-2, with 8 bases identical to TRBD1. The clonotype was recovered from a female donor in good health, serving as a healthy control. The sequenced material came from memory CD4+ T cells from blood. The CDR3 DNA sequence: TGTGCCAGCAGCCCGAGCCGGACAGGGTCCACCGGGGAGCTGTTTTTT. Protein: CASSPSRTGSTGELFF.